This T cell receptor beta chain originates from a study of T cell changes during pregnancy in multiple sclerosis. V dropped 6 bases and J dropped 3; count of bases not matched to a gene: 10. The CDR3 has 15 residues. CDR1 MDHEN and CDR2 SYDVKM come from the germline V gene. Sequencing used immunoSEQ multiplex PCR; TCRdb keeps in-frame clones, though not all of them. There are fewer than 85,000 clones in the sample; roughly 90% occur only once, and approximately 2% lies in the top ten. This material consisted of peripheral blood, taken before pregnancy. The rearrangement joins TRBV28 to TRBJ2-7, with 8 bases aligning to TRBD1. This sequence originates from a female donor with multiple sclerosis, enrolled in a pregnancy study. Here the CDR3 reads CASSRADRVYYEQYF. As DNA, the CDR3 is TGTGCCAGCAGCCGGGCGGACAGGGTGTACTACGAGCAGTACTTC.